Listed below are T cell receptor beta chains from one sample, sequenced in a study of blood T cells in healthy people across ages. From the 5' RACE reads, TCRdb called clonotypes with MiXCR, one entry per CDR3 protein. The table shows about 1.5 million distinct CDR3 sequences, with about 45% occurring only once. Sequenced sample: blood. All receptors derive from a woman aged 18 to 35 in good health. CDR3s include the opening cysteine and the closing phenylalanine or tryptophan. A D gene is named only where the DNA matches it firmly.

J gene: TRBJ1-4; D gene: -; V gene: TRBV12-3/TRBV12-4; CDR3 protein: CASSSSGFNEKLFF
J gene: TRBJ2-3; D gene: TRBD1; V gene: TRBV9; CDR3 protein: CASNPTGQGTDTQYF
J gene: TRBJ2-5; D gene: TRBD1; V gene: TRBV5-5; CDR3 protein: CASSEQGKRIQETQYF
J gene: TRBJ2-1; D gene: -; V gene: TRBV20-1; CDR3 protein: CSAPPGVYNEQFF
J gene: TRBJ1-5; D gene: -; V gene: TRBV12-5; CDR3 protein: CASGLPEPRDNYSNQPQHF
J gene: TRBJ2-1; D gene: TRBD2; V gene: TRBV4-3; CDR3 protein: CASSQGGLAGGPETQFF
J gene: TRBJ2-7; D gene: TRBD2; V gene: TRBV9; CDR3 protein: CASSVSWTSGYNEQYF
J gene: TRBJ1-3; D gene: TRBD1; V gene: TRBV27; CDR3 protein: CASSLSGTGIGNTIYF
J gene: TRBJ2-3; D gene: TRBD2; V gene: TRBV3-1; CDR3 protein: CASSQEGLAGRTDTQYF
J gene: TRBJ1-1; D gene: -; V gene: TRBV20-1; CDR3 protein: CSAYFLGNTEAFF
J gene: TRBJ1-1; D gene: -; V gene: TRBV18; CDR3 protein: CASSPRDILNTEAFF
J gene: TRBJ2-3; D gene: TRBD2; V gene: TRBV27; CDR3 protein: CASSSLGLAKITDTQYF
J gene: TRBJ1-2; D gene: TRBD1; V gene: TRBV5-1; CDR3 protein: CASTKTGGTLGNYGYTF
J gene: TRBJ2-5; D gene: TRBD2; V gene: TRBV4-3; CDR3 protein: CASSQDRGGGAVNEQYF